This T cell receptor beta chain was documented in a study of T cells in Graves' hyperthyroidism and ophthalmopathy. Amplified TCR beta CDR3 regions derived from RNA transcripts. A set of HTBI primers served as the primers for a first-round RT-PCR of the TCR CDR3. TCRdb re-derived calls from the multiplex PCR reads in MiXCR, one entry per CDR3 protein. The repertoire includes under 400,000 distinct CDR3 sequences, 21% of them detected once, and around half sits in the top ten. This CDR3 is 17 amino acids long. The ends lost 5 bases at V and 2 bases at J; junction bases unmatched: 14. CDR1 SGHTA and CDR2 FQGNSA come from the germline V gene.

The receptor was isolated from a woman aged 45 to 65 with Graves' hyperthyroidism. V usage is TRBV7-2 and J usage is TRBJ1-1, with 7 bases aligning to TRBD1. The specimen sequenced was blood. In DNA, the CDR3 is TGTGCCAGCAGCCAAAACGGGGGCGGGACAGTAAACACTGAAGCTTTCTTT. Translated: CASSQNGGGTVNTEAFF.